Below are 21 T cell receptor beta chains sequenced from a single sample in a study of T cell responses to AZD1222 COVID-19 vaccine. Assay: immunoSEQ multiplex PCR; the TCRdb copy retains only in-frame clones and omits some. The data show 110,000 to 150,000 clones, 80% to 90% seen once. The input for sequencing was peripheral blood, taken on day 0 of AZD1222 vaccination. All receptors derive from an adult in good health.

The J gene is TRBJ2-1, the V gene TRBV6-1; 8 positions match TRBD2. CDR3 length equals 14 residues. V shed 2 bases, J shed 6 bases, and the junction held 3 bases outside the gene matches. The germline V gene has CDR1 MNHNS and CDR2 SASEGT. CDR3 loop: CASSERGGLNEQFF. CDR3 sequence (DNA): TGTGCCAGCAGTGAACGGGGGGGGCTCAATGAGCAGTTCTTC.

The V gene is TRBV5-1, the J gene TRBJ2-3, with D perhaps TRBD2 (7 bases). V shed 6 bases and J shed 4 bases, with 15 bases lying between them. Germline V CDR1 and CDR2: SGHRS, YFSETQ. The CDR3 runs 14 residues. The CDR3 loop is CASISGGGSDTQYF. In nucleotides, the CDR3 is TGCGCCAGCATTTCTGGCGGGGGCTCAGATACGCAGTATTTT.

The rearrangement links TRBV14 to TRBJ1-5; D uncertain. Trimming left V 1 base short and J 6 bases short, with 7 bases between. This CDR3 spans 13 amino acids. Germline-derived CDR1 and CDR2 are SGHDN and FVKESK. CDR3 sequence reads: CASSQGEFQPQHF. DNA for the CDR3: TGTGCCAGCAGCCAAGGGGAGTTTCAGCCCCAGCATTTT.

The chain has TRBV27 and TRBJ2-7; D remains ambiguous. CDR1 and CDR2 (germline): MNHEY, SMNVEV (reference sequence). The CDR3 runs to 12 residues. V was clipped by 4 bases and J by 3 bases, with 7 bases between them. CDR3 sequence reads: CASSSPYYEQYF. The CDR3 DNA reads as TGTGCCAGCAGTTCCCCCTACTACGAGCAGTACTTC.

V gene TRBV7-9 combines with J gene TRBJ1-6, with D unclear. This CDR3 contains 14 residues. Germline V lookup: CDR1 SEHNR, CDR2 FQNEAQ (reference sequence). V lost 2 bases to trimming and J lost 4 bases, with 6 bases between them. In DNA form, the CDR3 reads TGTGCCAGCAGCTTACCTGGGTATAATTCACCCCTCCACTTT. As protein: CASSLPGYNSPLHF.

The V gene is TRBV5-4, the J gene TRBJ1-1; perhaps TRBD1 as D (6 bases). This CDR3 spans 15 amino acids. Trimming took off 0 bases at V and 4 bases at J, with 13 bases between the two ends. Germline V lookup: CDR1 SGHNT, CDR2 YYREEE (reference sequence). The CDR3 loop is CASSLESGASTEAFF. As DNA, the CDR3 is TGTGCCAGCAGCTTGGAATCGGGGGCGAGCACTGAAGCTTTCTTT.

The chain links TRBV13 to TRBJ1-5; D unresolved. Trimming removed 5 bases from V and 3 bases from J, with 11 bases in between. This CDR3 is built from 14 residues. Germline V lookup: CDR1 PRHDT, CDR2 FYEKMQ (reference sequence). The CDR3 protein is CASSRLEFNQPQHF. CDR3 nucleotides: TGTGCCAGCAGCCGTCTCGAGTTCAATCAGCCCCAGCATTTT.

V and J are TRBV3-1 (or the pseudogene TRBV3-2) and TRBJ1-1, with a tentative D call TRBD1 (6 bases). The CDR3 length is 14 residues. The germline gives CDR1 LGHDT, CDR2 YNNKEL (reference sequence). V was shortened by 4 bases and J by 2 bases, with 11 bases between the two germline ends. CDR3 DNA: TGTGCCAGCAGCCCCGGGGGGGCCAACACTGAAGCTTTCTTT. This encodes CASSPGGANTEAFF.

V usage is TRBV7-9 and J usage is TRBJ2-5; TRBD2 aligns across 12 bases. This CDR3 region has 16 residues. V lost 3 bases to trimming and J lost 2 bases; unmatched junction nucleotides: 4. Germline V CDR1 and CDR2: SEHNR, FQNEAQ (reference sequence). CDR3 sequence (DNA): TGTGCCAGCAGCTTGCCCGGACTAGCGGGACAAGAGACCCAGTACTTC. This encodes CASSLPGLAGQETQYF.

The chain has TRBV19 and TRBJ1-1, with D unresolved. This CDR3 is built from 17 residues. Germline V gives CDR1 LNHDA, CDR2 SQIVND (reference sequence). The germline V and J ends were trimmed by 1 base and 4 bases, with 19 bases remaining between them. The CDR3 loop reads CASSIGVKTGHRTEAFF. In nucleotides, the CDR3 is TGTGCCAGTAGTATAGGTGTAAAGACGGGCCACCGCACTGAAGCTTTCTTT.

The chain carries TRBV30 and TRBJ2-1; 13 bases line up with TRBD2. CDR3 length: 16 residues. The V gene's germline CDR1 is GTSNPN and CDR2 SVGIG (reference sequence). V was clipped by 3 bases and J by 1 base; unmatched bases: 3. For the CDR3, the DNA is TGTGCCTGGAGGGGACTAGCGGGGACATCCTACAATGAGCAGTTCTTC. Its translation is CAWRGLAGTSYNEQFF.

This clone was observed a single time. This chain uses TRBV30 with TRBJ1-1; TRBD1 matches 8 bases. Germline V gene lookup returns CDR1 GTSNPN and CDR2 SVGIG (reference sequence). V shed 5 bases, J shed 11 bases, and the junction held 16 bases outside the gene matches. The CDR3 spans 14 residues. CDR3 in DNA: TGTGCCTGGTTGTGGGGCAGGGGGCGCTTAGACGCTTTCTTT. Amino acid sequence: CAWLWGRGRLDAFF.

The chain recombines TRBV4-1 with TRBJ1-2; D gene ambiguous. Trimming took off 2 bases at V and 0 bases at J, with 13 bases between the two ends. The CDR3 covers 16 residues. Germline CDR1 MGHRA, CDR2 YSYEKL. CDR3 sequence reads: CASSQPGAEPNYGYTF. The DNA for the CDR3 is TGCGCCAGCAGCCAACCGGGAGCAGAGCCTAACTATGGCTACACCTTC.

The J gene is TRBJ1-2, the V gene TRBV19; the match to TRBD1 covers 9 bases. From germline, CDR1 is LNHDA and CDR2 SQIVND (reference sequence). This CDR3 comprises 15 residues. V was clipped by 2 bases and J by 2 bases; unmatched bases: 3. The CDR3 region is CASSIKQGANYGYTF. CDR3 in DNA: TGTGCCAGTAGTATAAAACAGGGGGCGAACTATGGCTACACCTTC.

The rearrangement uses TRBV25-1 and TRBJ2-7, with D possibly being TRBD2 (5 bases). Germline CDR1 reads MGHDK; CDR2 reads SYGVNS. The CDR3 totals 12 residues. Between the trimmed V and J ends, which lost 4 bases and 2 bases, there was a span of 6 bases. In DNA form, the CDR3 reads TGTGCCAGCAGTGGGAGGACCTACGAGCAGTACTTC. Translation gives CASSGRTYEQYF.

CDR3 protein: CASSVGGARAGGYTF. In DNA, the CDR3 is TGTGCCAGCAGCGTAGGAGGAGCCAGGGCGGGTGGCTACACCTTC. The chain combines TRBV9 with TRBJ1-2, with a tentative D call TRBD1 (5 bases). This CDR3 has 15 amino acids. Germline V CDR1 and CDR2: SGDLS, YYNGEE. The V gene lost 0 bases and the J gene lost 7 bases, with 16 bases spanning the gap.

CDR3 region: CASSRTTGAADTQYF. The CDR3 DNA sequence: TGTGCCAGCAGCCGGACGACAGGGGCCGCAGATACGCAGTATTTT. The chain employs TRBV7-2 and TRBJ2-3; 8 bases line up with TRBD1. In germline, CDR1 is SGHTA, CDR2 FQGNSA. V dropped 5 bases and J dropped 4; count of bases not matched to a gene: 8. This CDR3 is built from 15 residues.

This CDR3 is CASSSGLAGSQETQYF. The CDR3 DNA reads as TGTGCCAGCAGCTCGGGACTAGCGGGATCCCAAGAGACCCAGTACTTC. The chain couples TRBV13 to TRBJ2-5, with 13 bases identical to TRBD2. The CDR3 is 16 amino acids. The J segment lost 1 base and the V segment lost 4 bases, leaving 3 bases of the junction unmatched. The germline V gene encodes CDR1 PRHDT and CDR2 FYEKMQ (reference sequence).

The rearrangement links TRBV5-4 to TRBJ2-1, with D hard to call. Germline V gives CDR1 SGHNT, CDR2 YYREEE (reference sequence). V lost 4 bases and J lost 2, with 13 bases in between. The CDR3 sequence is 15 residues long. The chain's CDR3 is CASSLTQDAYNEQFF. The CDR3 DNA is TGTGCCAGCAGCCTTACTCAGGACGCCTACAATGAGCAGTTCTTC.

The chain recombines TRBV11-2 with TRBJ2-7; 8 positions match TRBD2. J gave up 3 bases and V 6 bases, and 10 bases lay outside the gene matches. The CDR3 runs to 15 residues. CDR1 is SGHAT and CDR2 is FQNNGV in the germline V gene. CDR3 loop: CASSRSGGANYEQYF. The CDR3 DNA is TGTGCCAGCAGTCGCTCCGGGGGGGCAAACTACGAGCAGTACTTC.

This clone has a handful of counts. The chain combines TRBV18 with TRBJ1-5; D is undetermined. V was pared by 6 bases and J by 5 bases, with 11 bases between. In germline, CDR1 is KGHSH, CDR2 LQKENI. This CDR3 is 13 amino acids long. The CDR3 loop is CASSNGGYQPQHF. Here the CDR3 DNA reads TGTGCCAGCTCTAACGGAGGGTATCAGCCCCAGCATTTT.